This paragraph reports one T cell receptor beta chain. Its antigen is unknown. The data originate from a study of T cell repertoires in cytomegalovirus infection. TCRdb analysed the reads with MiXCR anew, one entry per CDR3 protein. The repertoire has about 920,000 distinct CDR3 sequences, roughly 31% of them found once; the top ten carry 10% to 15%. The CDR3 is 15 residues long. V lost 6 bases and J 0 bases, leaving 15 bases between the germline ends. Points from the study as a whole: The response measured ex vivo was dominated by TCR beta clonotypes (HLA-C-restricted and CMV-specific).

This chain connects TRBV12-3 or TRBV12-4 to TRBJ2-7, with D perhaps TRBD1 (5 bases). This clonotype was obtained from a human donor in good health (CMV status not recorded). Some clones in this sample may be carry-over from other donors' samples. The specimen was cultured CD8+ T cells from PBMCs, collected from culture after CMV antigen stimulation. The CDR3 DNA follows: TGTGCCAGCAGCCCCCGACAGACCAACTCCTACGAGCAGTACTTC. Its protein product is CASSPRQTNSYEQYF.